This passage covers 30 T cell receptor beta chains from one sample sequenced in a study of T cell clonality in common variable immunodeficiency (dated by TCRdb to the mid-2010s). Preparation of the library involved the immunoSEQ multiplex PCR assay. The table was pulled from immuneACCESS by TCRdb, which kept in-frame rearrangements only. Such tables lose some clones; where checked, under half of the loss comes from unresolved V genes, and the rest has no known cause. For this sample the table reports around 47,000 clones, with no clone seen just once. The ten largest clonotypes hold around 2% of the sample. The sample was peripheral blood mononuclear cells. These receptors all come from a person aged 18 to 75 in good health.

With respect to this clone: The read gets to within 3 residues of the CDR3 end, and the germline J gene fills in the rest. The rearrangement joins TRBV20-1 to TRBJ2-7; 7 bases agree with TRBD2. With V trimmed by 0 bases and J by 3 bases, 8 bases remained unmatched. This CDR3 has 15 residues. The germline gives CDR1 DFQATT, CDR2 SNEGSKA (reference sequence). CDR3 sequence: CSARDLAGDLYEQYF. CDR3 bases read: TGCAGTGCTAGAGATCTCGCGGGAGACCTCTACGAG.

Notes on this clone: This may arise from a read error, as a much more abundant clone is one base away. The missing CDR3 end, 3 residues past where the read stops, is filled in from the germline J gene. The chain has TRBV19 and TRBJ2-3; no clear D. The germline V gene encodes CDR1 LNHDA and CDR2 SQIVND (reference sequence). This CDR3 is built from 16 residues. The sequenced part of the CDR3 DNA is TGTGCCAGTAGTATAGATCGAGTCAGCTCGGGTCAGCCG. This encodes CASSIDRVSSGQP. The full CDR3 sequence reads CASSIDRVSSGQPQYF.

This clone was recorded at least ten times. The read ends 3 residues early relative to the CDR3; the germline J gene fills the gap. The chain uses TRBV7-9 and TRBJ1-5; possible D gene TRBD1, 6 bases. The ends were cut back, 3 bases at V and 2 bases at J, with 8 bases in the middle. Germline loops: CDR1 SEHNR, CDR2 FQNEAQ (reference sequence). The CDR3 spans 14 residues. The CDR3 spells CASSFTGRNQPQHF. The DNA read from the CDR3 is TGTGCCAGCAGCTTCACAGGGCGCAATCAGCCC. The whole variable domain, remainder taken from reference TRBV7-9 and TRBJ1-5, is DTGVSQNPRHKITKRGQNVTFRCDPISEHNRLYWYRQTLGQGPEFLTYFQNEAQLEKSRLLSDRFSAERPKGSFSTLEIQRTEQGDSAMYLCASSFTGRNQPQHFGDGTRLSIL.

There are many counts of this clone. The CDR3 end falls 3 residues outside the read, so it is completed with the germline J gene. The chain joins TRBV7-8 to TRBJ2-3; a weak D match, TRBD2 (6 bases). The CDR3 runs to 17 residues. Germline CDR1 is SGHVS and CDR2 is FQNEAQ. Trimming stripped 2 bases from V and 1 base from J, with 16 bases between. The CDR3 bases that were read are TGTGCCAGCAGCTTAACCCTCCCGGGAGCGGGCACAGATACG. Its translation is CASSLTLPGAGTDT. The CDR3 reads in full as CASSLTLPGAGTDTQYF.

In its sample, this clone was seen many times. The observed sequence ends 3 residues before the CDR3 terminus, with the missing tail filled in from the germline J gene. The V call is TRBV7-3, the J call TRBJ2-2, with D possibly matching TRBD2 (6 bases). This CDR3 has 15 amino acids. CDR1 and CDR2 from the germline V gene are SGHTA and FQGTGA. V was cut by 5 bases and J by 6 bases, with 16 bases left in between. CDR3 DNA (partial): TGTGCCAGCAGCCCCCGAGCGGGTCGGTCCGGGGAG. Protein sequence: CASSPRAGRSGE. The whole CDR3 sequence is CASSPRAGRSGELFF.

This clone was seen ten or more times. CDR3 DNA (partial): TGCACTACTAAGGGACTAGCGGGGGCTGCGACCCAAGAGACC. It is translated as CTTKGLAGAATQET. The CDR3, in full, reads CTTKGLAGAATQETQYF. The chain has TRBV20-1 and TRBJ2-5; 14 bases map to TRBD2. The read ends 3 residues shy of where the CDR3 ends; the end is completed using the germline J gene. The length of the CDR3 is 17 residues. Germline V lookup: CDR1 DFQATT, CDR2 SNEGSKA (reference sequence).

This clone appeared many times. The read ends 3 residues early relative to the CDR3; the germline J gene fills the gap. The V gene is TRBV2, the J gene TRBJ1-5; 7 bases map to TRBD1. Germline CDR1 reads SNHLY; CDR2 reads FYNNEI. The CDR3 consists of 13 residues. The covered CDR3 bases are TGTGCCAGCAACGGGGGACAGCTCCTACCC. This encodes CASNGGQLLP. Given in full, the CDR3 is CASNGGQLLPQHF.

This clone was detected many times. Sequencing ends 3 residues short of the CDR3 end; the germline J gene provides the rest. The rearrangement links TRBV2 to TRBJ2-3; 9 bases align to TRBD2. CDR3 length equals 13 residues. After removal of 6 bases from V and 4 bases from J, the junction contained 2 bases not matched to a gene. Germline lookup yields CDR1 SNHLY and CDR2 FYNNEI. The CDR3 reads CASRQREADTQYF. CDR3 bases read: TGTGCCAGCAGGCAGCGGGAGGCAGATACG.

This clone was observed a few times. The sequence runs out 3 residues before the end of the CDR3; the remainder is reconstructed from the germline J gene. The chain has TRBV19 and TRBJ1-6; maybe TRBD1 (5 bases). Germline V CDR1 and CDR2: LNHDA, SQIVND (reference sequence). The CDR3 runs to 14 residues. With 5 bases removed from V and 4 bases from J, the gap between germline ends came to 9 bases. CDR3 sequence: CASSSGGYNSPLHF. The sequenced part of the CDR3 DNA is TGTGCCAGTAGTTCCGGGGGATATAATTCACCC.

This clone occurred many times. The read stops 3 residues short of the end of the CDR3; the missing end is completed from the germline J gene. The chain recombines TRBV20-1 with TRBJ2-5, with D possibly TRBD2 on 6 matching bases. The CDR3 totals 15 residues. Germline CDR1 DFQATT, CDR2 SNEGSKA (reference sequence). Trimming pared 0 bases from V and 5 bases from J, leaving 16 bases between. Incomplete CDR3 DNA: TGCAGTGCTAGAGATCCCAAGACTAGGGTGGAGACC. Translating gives CSARDPKTRVET. The whole CDR3 reads CSARDPKTRVETQYF.

This clone was found many times. Read coverage stops 3 residues before the CDR3 terminus; the germline J gene supplies the remainder. V gene TRBV30 combines with J gene TRBJ2-1; 7 bases are shared with TRBD2. V was clipped by 5 bases and J by 8 bases; unmatched bases: 12. This CDR3 comprises 14 residues. Looked up from germline, CDR1 is GTSNPN and CDR2 is SVGIG (reference sequence). The part of the CDR3 DNA that was read is TGTGCCTGGGGAACAGCGGGATACAGCCATGAG. Translating it yields CAWGTAGYSHE. The whole CDR3 protein is CAWGTAGYSHEQFF.

This clone was picked up many times. The read is 3 residues too short to cover the CDR3 end, so that end is filled in from the germline J gene. The J gene is TRBJ1-1, the V gene TRBV11-3, with TRBD1 identical over 9 bases. After removal of 3 bases from V and 2 bases from J, the junction contained 4 bases not matched to a gene. The CDR3 has 15 amino acids. From germline, CDR1 is SGHNT and CDR2 YENEEA. The CDR3 loop is CASSFSGQGNTEAFF. The covered CDR3 bases are TGTGCCAGCAGCTTTTCGGGACAGGGTAACACTGAA.

This clone occurred many times. The CDR3 end lies 3 residues beyond the end of the read and is filled in from the germline J gene. This chain links TRBV6-7 with TRBJ2-1; 10 bases fit TRBD2. TRBV6-7 is an ORF, and what it does is uncertain. V shed 0 bases and J 9 bases; nucleotides not matched to a gene: 5. This CDR3 spans 15 amino acids. This CDR3 reads CASSYSPAGGCEQFF. Incomplete CDR3 DNA: TGTGCCAGCAGTTACTCGCCAGCGGGGGGGTGTGAG.

This clone was counted ten times or more. Read coverage stops 3 residues before the CDR3 terminus; the germline J gene supplies the remainder. The chain is built from TRBV19 and TRBJ2-3; 9 bases match TRBD2. The V gene's germline CDR1 is LNHDA and CDR2 SQIVND (reference sequence). V shed 8 bases and J 0 bases; nucleotides not matched to a gene: 3. The CDR3 runs 14 residues. CDR3 bases read: TGTGCCAGTGGTAGCGGGGGAAGCACAGATACG. This encodes CASGSGGSTDT. From start to end, the CDR3 is CASGSGGSTDTQYF.

In this sample, this clone turned up many times. The DNA ends 3 residues before the CDR3 does, and the rest of the CDR3 is filled in from the germline J gene. The chain is built from TRBV10-3 and TRBJ2-4; TRBD1 is a possible D gene (6 bases). Trimming pared 3 bases from V and 7 bases from J, leaving 19 bases between. Germline assignment: CDR1 ENHRY and CDR2 SYGVKD. The CDR3 loop spans 16 amino acids. This CDR3 is CAISDPEGDPNNIQYF. Incomplete CDR3 DNA: TGTGCCATCAGTGACCCCGAGGGGGACCCAAACAACATT.

The sample holds a few counts of this clone. The sequence runs out 3 residues before the end of the CDR3; the remainder is reconstructed from the germline J gene. This sequence joins TRBV11-2 and TRBJ2-7; the D gene is possibly TRBD2 (7 bases). The CDR3 contains 14 residues. V lost 5 bases and J 4 bases, leaving 15 bases between the germline ends. Germline loops: CDR1 SGHAT, CDR2 FQNNGV. Incomplete CDR3 DNA: TGTGCCAGCAGCCTAAGGGGGGACTATTACGAG. Its translation is CASSLRGDYYE. The whole CDR3 region reads CASSLRGDYYEQYF.

This clone occurred many times. The CDR3 extends 3 residues past the end of the read, so its final part is completed from the germline J gene. J is TRBJ1-2 and V is TRBV20-1; TRBD1 matches at 7 bases. The CDR3 has 13 residues. Germline V CDR1 and CDR2: DFQATT, SNEGSKA (reference sequence). The sequenced part of the CDR3 DNA is TGCAGCGTCCCTAAAACAGGGGAGACTGGC. It specifies CSVPKTGETG. The whole CDR3 sequence is CSVPKTGETGYTF.

This clone has at least ten counts. Sequencing ends 3 residues short of the CDR3 end; the germline J gene provides the rest. V is TRBV18 and J is TRBJ2-3; 12 bases fit TRBD2. V lost 2 bases to trimming and J lost 4 bases; unmatched junction nucleotides: 4. Germline V gene lookup returns CDR1 KGHSH and CDR2 LQKENI. This CDR3 is built from 16 residues. The CDR3 sequence: CASSPTLAGGSDTQYF. The sequenced CDR3 bases are TGTGCCAGCTCACCAACCCTAGCGGGAGGGTCAGATACG.

This clone was seen at least ten times. The missing CDR3 end, 3 residues past where the read stops, is filled in from the germline J gene. V gene TRBV7-9 combines with J gene TRBJ2-7, with TRBD2 as a possible D gene (6 bases). This CDR3 comprises 14 residues. Germline V gives CDR1 SEHNR, CDR2 FQNEAQ (reference sequence). The V gene lost 5 bases and the J gene lost 5 bases, with 16 bases spanning the gap. CDR3 bases read: TGTGCCAGCAGCCTCCCATGGGGGGTCGACGAG. Its translation is CASSLPWGVDE. The whole CDR3 region reads CASSLPWGVDEQYF.

This clone was picked up many times. The read ends 3 residues early relative to the CDR3; the germline J gene fills the gap. This chain connects TRBV19 to TRBJ1-5; possibly TRBD1 for D (6 bases). Germline V CDR1 and CDR2: LNHDA, SQIVND (reference sequence). V gave up 4 bases and J gave up 4 bases, with 14 bases separating them. The length of the CDR3 is 15 residues. The covered CDR3 bases are TGTGCCAGTAGTAAAGGACAGCTCAGTAATCAGCCC. Its protein is CASSKGQLSNQP. The entire CDR3 protein reads CASSKGQLSNQPQHF.

This clone has at least ten counts. The read falls 3 residues short of the CDR3 end, and the missing part is taken from the germline J gene. The V call is TRBV4-1, the J call TRBJ2-3; TRBD2 agrees at 9 bases. Germline V gene data show CDR1 as MGHRA and CDR2 as YSYEKL. Trimming at V came to 6 bases and at J to 7 bases, leaving 11 bases not matched to a gene. The CDR3 contains 15 residues. Incomplete CDR3 DNA: TGCGCCAGCAGTACCCCCCTAGCGGGGCGGAATACG. Translating it yields CASSTPLAGRNT. The full CDR3 protein is CASSTPLAGRNTQYF.

At least ten counts were recorded for this clone. The missing CDR3 end, 3 residues past where the read stops, is filled in from the germline J gene. V and J are TRBV5-1 and TRBJ1-4; TRBD1 matches 9 bases. In germline, CDR1 is SGHRS, CDR2 YFSETQ. V gave up 4 bases and J gave up 7 bases; unmatched junction bases: 11. This CDR3 is built from 16 residues. The covered CDR3 bases are TGCGCCAGCAGCCGTGCGCCCGGGACAGGGAGTGAAAAA. Amino acid sequence: CASSRAPGTGSEK. The entire CDR3 is CASSRAPGTGSEKLFF.

This clone was observed at least ten times. The CDR3 end falls 3 residues outside the read, so it is completed with the germline J gene. V and J are TRBV18 and TRBJ2-4, with 8 bases lining up with TRBD1. The CDR3 consists of 16 residues. Per the germline V gene, CDR1 is KGHSH and CDR2 is LQKENI. V lost 1 base and J lost 2; bases outside the gene matches: 4. The chain's CDR3 is CASSPRQGMSKNIQYF. Incomplete CDR3 DNA: TGTGCCAGCTCACCACGACAGGGGATGTCCAAAAACATT.

This clone was observed many times. The missing CDR3 end, 3 residues past where the read stops, is filled in from the germline J gene. The chain links TRBV10-1 to TRBJ2-3, with 8 bases matching TRBD2. The CDR3 is 12 residues long. CDR1 is WNHNN and CDR2 is SYGVQD in the germline V gene (reference sequence). The covered CDR3 bases are TGCGCCCAGACTAGCGAGATTGAGACG. It translates to CAQTSEIET. The full CDR3 protein is CAQTSEIETQYF.

This clone came up many times. The CDR3 end falls 3 residues outside the read, so it is completed with the germline J gene. V and J are TRBV30 and TRBJ1-1; D is undetermined. Germline V gene lookup returns CDR1 GTSNPN and CDR2 SVGIG (reference sequence). This CDR3 spans 11 amino acids. CDR3: CAWSLRSSAFF. CDR3 DNA (partial): TGTGCCTGGAGTCTCCGAAGCTCA. Full variable domain (outside the CDR3, taken from reference TRBV30 and TRBJ1-1): SQTIHQWPATLVQPVGSPLSLECTVEGTSNPNLYWYRQAAGRGLQLLFYSVGIGQISSEVPQNLSASRPQDRQFILSSKKLLLSDSGFYLCAWSLRSSAFFGQGTRLTVV.

In its sample, this clone was seen many times. Sequencing ends 3 residues short of the CDR3 end; the germline J gene provides the rest. J is TRBJ1-1 and V is TRBV5-4; D might be TRBD1 (6 bases). The length of the CDR3 is 11 residues. CDR1 is SGHNT and CDR2 is YYREEE in the germline V gene (reference sequence). The sequenced part of the CDR3 DNA is TGTGCCAGCAGCGGAACAGGGGAA. The encoded protein is CASSGTGE. The full CDR3 is CASSGTGEAFF.

This clone was counted many times. The read gets to within 3 residues of the CDR3 end, and the germline J gene fills in the rest. This sequence joins TRBV18 and TRBJ2-3, with a tentative D call TRBD1 (5 bases). V lost 4 bases, J lost 0 bases, and 14 bases lay in between. The length of the CDR3 is 16 residues. The V gene's germline CDR1 is KGHSH and CDR2 LQKENI. The CDR3 loop is CASSQQQVSSTDTQYF. CDR3 bases read: TGTGCCAGCTCACAACAACAGGTGTCTAGCACAGATACG. Together with reference TRBV18 and TRBJ2-3, the CDR3 gives the full variable domain: NAGVMQNPRHLVRRRGQEARLRCSPMKGHSHVYWYRQLPEEGLKFMVYLQKENIIDESGMPKERFSAEFPKEGPSILRIQQVVRGDSAAYFCASSQQQVSSTDTQYFGPGTRLTVL.

This clone was picked up many times. With the read ending 3 residues before the CDR3 end, the germline J gene is used to fill in that end. The chain couples TRBV20-1 to TRBJ2-1; 10 bases map to TRBD2. The CDR3 loop spans 15 amino acids. V gave up 0 bases and J gave up 6 bases; unmatched junction bases: 5. Germline V gives CDR1 DFQATT, CDR2 SNEGSKA (reference sequence). CDR3 amino acids: CSARDYSGGPNEQFF. The covered CDR3 bases are TGCAGTGCTAGAGATTATAGCGGGGGGCCCAATGAG.

Comment on this clone: From the germline J gene comes the end of the CDR3, since the read stops 3 residues before it. The rearrangement uses TRBV7-7 and TRBJ2-2; 7 nucleotides align to TRBD2. V was clipped by 2 bases and J by 4 bases; unmatched bases: 7. This CDR3 spans 16 amino acids. CDR1 SSHAT and CDR2 FNYEAQ come from the germline V gene (reference sequence). The CDR3 loop is CASSLSAGVGTGELFF. CDR3 DNA (partial): TGTGCCAGCAGCTTAAGTGCGGGAGTCGGCACCGGGGAG. Full variable domain (rest looked up from reference TRBV7-7 and TRBJ2-2): GAGVSQSPRYKVTKRGQDVTLRCDPISSHATLYWYQQALGQGPEFLTYFNYEAQPDKSGLPSDRFSAERPEGSISTLTIQRTEQRDSAMYRCASSLSAGVGTGELFFGEGSRLTVL.

This clone occurred many times. The read comes to an end 3 residues before the CDR3 does, leaving the germline J gene to fill in the end. The rearrangement uses TRBV5-1 and TRBJ1-2; 9 bases fit TRBD1. The CDR3 is 13 residues long. Trimming cost V 4 bases and J 6 bases; bases outside gene matches: 4. CDR1 and CDR2 from the germline V gene are SGHRS and YFSETQ. The CDR3 region is CASSRRTGDGYTF. The sequenced part of the CDR3 DNA is TGCGCCAGCAGCAGACGGACAGGGGATGGC.